Sequencing of this T cell receptor (beta chain) was carried out in a study of molecular identifiers for immune sequencing clone quantification. Study-level results: Whereas naive cells kept under 1% of molecules in clones above 20 RNA copies, such clones held over 97% in effectors.

Germline values: CDR1 SQVTM, CDR2 ANQGSEA. This CDR3 comprises 15 residues. V was clipped by 3 bases and J by 5 bases; unmatched bases: 8. This clonotype was counted at least ten times. Antigen specificity is unknown. Previously described methods and listed TCR primers produced bulk TCR libraries. TCRdb processed the PCR reads anew with MiXCR; each CDR3 protein has one entry. The sample lists more than 550,000 distinct CDR3 sequences, over 25% occurring once. The origin of this receptor is a human donor in good health. Some libraries in this study had Jurkat cell RNA spiked in. The sequenced sample consisted of naive CD8+ T cells from blood, with Jurkat cell RNA spiked in. Subset of the sample: FACS-sorted CD8+CD4-CCR7+CD45RA+ naive T cells. The rearrangement uses TRBV29-1 and TRBJ2-3; 10 nucleotides align to TRBD2. The CDR3, as DNA: TGCAGCGTTGATGTCCTAGCGGGAGAGGGAGATACGCAGTATTTT. It is translated as CSVDVLAGEGDTQYF.